Below, one T cell receptor (beta chain) is given with its context. This entry comes from a study of blood T cell repertoires in COVID-19. Background on the study: Italy, Spain and the United States were the sources of the convalescent and acute COVID-19 samples. Sources were T cells, B-cell-depleted T cells, or PBMCs; the material itself was cDNA or gDNA.

The CDR3 consists of 19 residues. In the original processing: Reference gene primer amplification yielded estimated nucleated cell counts. Profiled with immunoSEQ multiplex PCR; TCRdb holds only in-frame clones, not every one. That table gives V, J and clone size, and the DNA gave D and trimming. The repertoire includes 240,000 or so clones, more than 75% of them detected once, and 0.9% to 1% sits in the top ten. Sequencing used peripheral blood. V and J are TRBV21-1 and TRBJ2-1; the DNA was not compared with TRBD2, the D call given in the table. TRBV21-1 is described as a pseudogene. The clonotype was recovered from a middle-aged woman who had recovered from COVID-19. The CDR3 DNA sequence: TGTGCCAGCACCGACTTCCCTCTGGCTAGCGGGAGCATGGGCAATGAGCAGTTCTTC. This sequence encodes CASTDFPLASGSMGNEQFF.